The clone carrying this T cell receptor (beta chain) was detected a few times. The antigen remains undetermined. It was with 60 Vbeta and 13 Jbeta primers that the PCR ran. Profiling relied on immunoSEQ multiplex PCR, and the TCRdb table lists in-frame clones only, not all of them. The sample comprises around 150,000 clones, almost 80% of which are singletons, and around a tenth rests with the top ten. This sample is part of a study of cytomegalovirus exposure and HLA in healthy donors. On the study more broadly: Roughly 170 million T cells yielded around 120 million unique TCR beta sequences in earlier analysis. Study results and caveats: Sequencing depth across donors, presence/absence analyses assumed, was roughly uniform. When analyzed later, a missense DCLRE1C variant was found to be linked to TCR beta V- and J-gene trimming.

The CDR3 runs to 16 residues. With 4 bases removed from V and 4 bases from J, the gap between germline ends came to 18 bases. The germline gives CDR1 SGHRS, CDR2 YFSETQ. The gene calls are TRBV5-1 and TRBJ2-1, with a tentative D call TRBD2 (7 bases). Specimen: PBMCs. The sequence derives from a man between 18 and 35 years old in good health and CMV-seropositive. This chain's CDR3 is CASSLEWGGTYNEQFF. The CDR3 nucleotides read TGCGCCAGCAGCCTGGAGTGGGGGGGGACATACAATGAGCAGTTCTTC.